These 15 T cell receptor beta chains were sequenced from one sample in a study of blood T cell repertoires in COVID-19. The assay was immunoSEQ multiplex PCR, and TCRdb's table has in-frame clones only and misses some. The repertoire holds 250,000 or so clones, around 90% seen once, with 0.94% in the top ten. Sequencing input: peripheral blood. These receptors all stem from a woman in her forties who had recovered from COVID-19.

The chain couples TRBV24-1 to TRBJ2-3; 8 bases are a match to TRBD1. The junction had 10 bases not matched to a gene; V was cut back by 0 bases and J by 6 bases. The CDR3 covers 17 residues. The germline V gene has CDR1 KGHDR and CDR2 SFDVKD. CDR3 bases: TGTGCCACCAGTGATTTGGGAGGACAGGGCAGCAGGGATACGCAGTATTTT. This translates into CATSDLGGQGSRDTQYF.

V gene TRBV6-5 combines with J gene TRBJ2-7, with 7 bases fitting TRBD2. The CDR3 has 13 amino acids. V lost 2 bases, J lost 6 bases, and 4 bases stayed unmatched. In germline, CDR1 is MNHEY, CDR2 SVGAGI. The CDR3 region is CASSYTGTTEQYF. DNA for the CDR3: TGTGCCAGCAGTTACACGGGGACTACCGAGCAGTACTTC.

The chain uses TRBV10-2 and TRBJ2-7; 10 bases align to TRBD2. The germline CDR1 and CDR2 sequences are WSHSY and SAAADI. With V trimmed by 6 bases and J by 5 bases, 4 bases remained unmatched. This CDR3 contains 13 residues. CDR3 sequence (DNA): TGCGCCAGCAGCCTAGCGGGAGTAAACGAGCAGTACTTC. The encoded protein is CASSLAGVNEQYF.

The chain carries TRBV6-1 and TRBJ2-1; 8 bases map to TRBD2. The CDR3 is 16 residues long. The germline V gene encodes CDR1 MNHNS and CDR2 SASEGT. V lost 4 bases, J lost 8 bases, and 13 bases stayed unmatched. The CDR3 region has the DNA TGTGCCAGCAGTGGGGGCCAAGCGGGAGCTTTCGATGAGCAGTTCTTC. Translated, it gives CASSGGQAGAFDEQFF.

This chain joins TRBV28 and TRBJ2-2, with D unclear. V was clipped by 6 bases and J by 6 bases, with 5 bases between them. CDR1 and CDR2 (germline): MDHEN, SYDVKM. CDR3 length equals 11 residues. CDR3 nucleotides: TGTGCCAGCAGCCGGGCCGGGGAGCTGTTTTTT. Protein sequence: CASSRAGELFF.

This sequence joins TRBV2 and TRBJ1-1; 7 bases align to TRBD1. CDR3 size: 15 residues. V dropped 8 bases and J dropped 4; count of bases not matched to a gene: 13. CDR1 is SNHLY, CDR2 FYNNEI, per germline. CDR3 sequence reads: CASSGTEPLVTEAFF. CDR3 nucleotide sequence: TGTGCCAGCTCCGGGACAGAACCCTTGGTCACTGAAGCTTTCTTT.

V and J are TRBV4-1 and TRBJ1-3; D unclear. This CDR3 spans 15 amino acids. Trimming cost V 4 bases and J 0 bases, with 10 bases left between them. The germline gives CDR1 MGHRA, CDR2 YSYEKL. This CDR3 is CASSLSLDSGNTIYF. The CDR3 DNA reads TGCGCCAGCAGCCTCTCGTTAGACTCTGGAAACACCATATATTTT.

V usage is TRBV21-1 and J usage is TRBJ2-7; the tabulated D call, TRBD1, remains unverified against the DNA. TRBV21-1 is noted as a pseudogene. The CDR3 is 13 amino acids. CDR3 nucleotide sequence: TGTGCCAGCAGCAAAGCGGCCCCCTACGAGCAGTACTTC. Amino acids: CASSKAAPYEQYF.

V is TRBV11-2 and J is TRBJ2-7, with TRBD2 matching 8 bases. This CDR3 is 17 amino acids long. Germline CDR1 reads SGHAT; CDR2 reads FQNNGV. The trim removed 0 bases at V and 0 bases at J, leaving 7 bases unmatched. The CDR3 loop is CASSLEPSGLSSYEQYF. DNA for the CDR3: TGTGCCAGCAGCTTAGAACCTAGCGGGTTAAGCTCCTACGAGCAGTACTTC.

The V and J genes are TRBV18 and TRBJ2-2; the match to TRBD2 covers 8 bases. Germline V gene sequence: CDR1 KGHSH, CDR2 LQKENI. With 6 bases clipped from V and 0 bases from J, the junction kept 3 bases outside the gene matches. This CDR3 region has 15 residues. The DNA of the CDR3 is TGTGCCAGCTCCCGGGGGGGCACGAACACCGGGGAGCTGTTTTTT. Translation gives CASSRGGTNTGELFF.

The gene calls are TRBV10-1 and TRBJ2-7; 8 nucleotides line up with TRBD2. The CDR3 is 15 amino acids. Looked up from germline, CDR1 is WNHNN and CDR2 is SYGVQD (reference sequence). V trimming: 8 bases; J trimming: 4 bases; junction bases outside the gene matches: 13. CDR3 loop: CASWGGGRNLYEQYF. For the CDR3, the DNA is TGCGCCAGCTGGGGGGGCGGGAGGAACTTATACGAGCAGTACTTC.

The DNA of the CDR3 is TGTGCCAGCAGTGTAGGGGAACTTCCCGGCACAGATACGCAGTATTTT. Translating it yields CASSVGELPGTDTQYF. The chain uses TRBV6-4 and TRBJ2-3; tentatively, D is TRBD1 (5 bases). V was cut by 4 bases and J by 1 base, with 15 bases left in between. CDR3 length: 16 residues. Germline CDR1 MRHNA, CDR2 SNTAGT.

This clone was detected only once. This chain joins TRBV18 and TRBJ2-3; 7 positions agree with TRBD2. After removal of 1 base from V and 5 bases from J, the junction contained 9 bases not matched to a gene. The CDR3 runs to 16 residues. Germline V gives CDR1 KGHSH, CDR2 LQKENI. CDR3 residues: CASSPLRAGAGDTQYF. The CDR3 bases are TGTGCCAGCTCACCACTACGGGCGGGAGCGGGAGATACGCAGTATTTT.

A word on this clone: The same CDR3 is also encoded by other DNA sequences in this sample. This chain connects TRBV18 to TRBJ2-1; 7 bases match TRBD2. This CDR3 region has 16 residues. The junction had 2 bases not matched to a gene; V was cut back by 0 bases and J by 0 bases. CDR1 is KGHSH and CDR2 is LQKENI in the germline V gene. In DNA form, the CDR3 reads TGTGCCAGCTCACCACCGGGCGGGAGCTCCTACAATGAGCAGTTCTTC. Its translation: CASSPPGGSSYNEQFF.

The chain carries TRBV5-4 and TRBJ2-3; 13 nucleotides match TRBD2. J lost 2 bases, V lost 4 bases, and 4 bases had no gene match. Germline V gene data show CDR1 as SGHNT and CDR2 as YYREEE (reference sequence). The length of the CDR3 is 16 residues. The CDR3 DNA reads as TGTGCCAGCAGCAGGGGACTAGCGGGGATCACAGATACGCAGTATTTT. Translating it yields CASSRGLAGITDTQYF.